Detailed here is one T cell receptor beta chain. Antigen specificity is unknown. These data belong to a study of siplizumab effects on memory and regulatory T cells. Here immunoSEQ multiplex PCR was the method, and the copy in TCRdb shows in-frame clones only, minus some. The sample has tens of thousands of clones; 94% are singletons. Broader study findings: The study did not confirm that proliferating Tregs from siplizumab cultures were suppressive.

This TCR was recovered from a human donor in good health. The sample was non-Treg CD4+ T cells sorted from blood.

CDR3 amino acids: CASSGGDSHYGYTF. The CDR3 nucleotides read TGTGCCAGCAGCGGCGGGGACAGCCACTATGGCTACACCTTC. V usage is TRBV5-6 and J usage is TRBJ1-2, with 7 bases lining up with TRBD1. V shed 4 bases, J shed 3 bases, and the junction held 6 bases outside the gene matches. Per the germline V gene, CDR1 is SGHDT and CDR2 is YYEEEE. This CDR3 spans 14 amino acids.